The 7 T cell receptor beta chains listed next were all sequenced from one sample in a study of blood T cell repertoires in COVID-19. Libraries were prepared by immunoSEQ multiplex PCR; TCRdb keeps only in-frame clonotypes and omits some of them. The sample has 150,000 to 170,000 clones; about 88% are singletons. The sequenced material came from peripheral blood. The source is a woman aged 55-70 years with COVID-19, enrolled during active disease.

The V gene is TRBV10-2, the J gene TRBJ1-5, with D maybe TRBD1 (6 bases). The length of the CDR3 is 14 residues. CDR1 is WSHSY and CDR2 is SAAADI in the germline V gene. Trimming took off 3 bases at V and 2 bases at J, with 8 bases between the two ends. The CDR3 is CASSEGGGNQPQHF. DNA for the CDR3: TGCGCCAGCAGTGAAGGGGGAGGCAATCAGCCCCAGCATTTT.

This clone showed up just once. The rearrangement uses TRBV19 and TRBJ2-1; no clear D gene. V was trimmed by 11 bases and J by 9 bases, leaving 14 bases between them. CDR3 size: 11 residues. The germline gives CDR1 LNHDA, CDR2 SQIVND (reference sequence). The CDR3 protein is CAGYYLGEQFF. CDR3 DNA: TGTGCCGGGTACTACCTGGGTGAGCAGTTCTTC.

The chain is built from TRBV4-2 and TRBJ2-2; TRBD2 agrees at 15 bases. J was trimmed by 4 bases and V by 5 bases; bases with no gene match: 8. The germline V gene has CDR1 LGHNA and CDR2 YNFKEQ. The CDR3 covers 18 residues. The CDR3 loop reads CASSSGLAGGPGTGELFF. Written as DNA, the CDR3 is TGTGCCAGCAGCTCCGGACTAGCGGGAGGGCCTGGCACCGGGGAGCTGTTTTTT.

The chain recombines TRBV7-3 with TRBJ2-1, with 9 bases matching TRBD2. This CDR3 region has 13 residues. Germline CDR1 SGHTA, CDR2 FQGTGA. Trimming at V came to 4 bases and at J to 10 bases, leaving 5 bases not matched to a gene. The CDR3 DNA reads TGTGCCAGCAGCTCCTGGACTAGCGCGGAGCAGTTCTTC. Translating it yields CASSSWTSAEQFF.

This chain connects TRBV9 to TRBJ1-3; D gene uncertain. Germline V CDR1 and CDR2: SGDLS, YYNGEE. CDR3 length: 15 residues. V shed 0 bases and J shed 0 bases, with 7 bases lying between them. CDR3 sequence reads: CASSVAGFSGNTIYF. The CDR3 DNA is TGTGCCAGCAGCGTAGCCGGTTTCTCTGGAAACACCATATATTTT.

This rearrangement joins TRBV18 to TRBJ1-1; D uncertain. Germline V lookup: CDR1 KGHSH, CDR2 LQKENI. This CDR3 has 12 amino acids. V dropped 6 bases and J dropped 0 bases, with 5 bases sitting between them. The CDR3 region is CASSPMNTEAFF. DNA for the CDR3: TGTGCCAGCTCCCCTATGAACACTGAAGCTTTCTTT.

The chain links TRBV4-1 to TRBJ1-2; D possibly corresponds to TRBD1 (6 bases). The CDR3 runs 15 residues. Trimming pared 0 bases from V and 4 bases from J, leaving 12 bases between. Germline values: CDR1 MGHRA, CDR2 YSYEKL. CDR3 bases: TGCGCCAGCAGCCAAGATCCCGACAGGTCCTATGGCTACACCTTC. Residues: CASSQDPDRSYGYTF.